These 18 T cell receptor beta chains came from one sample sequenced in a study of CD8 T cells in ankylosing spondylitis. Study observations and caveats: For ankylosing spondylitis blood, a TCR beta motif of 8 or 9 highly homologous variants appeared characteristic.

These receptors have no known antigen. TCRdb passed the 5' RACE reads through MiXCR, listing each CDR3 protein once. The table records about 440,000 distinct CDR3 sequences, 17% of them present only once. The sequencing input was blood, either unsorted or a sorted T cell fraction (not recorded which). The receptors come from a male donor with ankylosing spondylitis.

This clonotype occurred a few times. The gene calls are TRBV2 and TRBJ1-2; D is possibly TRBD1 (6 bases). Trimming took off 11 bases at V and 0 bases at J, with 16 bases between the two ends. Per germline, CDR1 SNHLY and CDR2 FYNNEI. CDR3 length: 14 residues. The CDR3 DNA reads TGTGCCGGACAGAGGGCAGGCACTAACTATGGCTACACCTTC. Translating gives CAGQRAGTNYGYTF.

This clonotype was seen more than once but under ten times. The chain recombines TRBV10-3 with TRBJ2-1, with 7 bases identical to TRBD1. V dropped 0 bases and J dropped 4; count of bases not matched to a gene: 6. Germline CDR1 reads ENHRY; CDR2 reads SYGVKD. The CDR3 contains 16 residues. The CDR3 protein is CAISESAAGGYNEQFF. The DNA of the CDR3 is TGTGCCATCAGTGAGTCAGCGGCAGGGGGATACAATGAGCAGTTCTTC.

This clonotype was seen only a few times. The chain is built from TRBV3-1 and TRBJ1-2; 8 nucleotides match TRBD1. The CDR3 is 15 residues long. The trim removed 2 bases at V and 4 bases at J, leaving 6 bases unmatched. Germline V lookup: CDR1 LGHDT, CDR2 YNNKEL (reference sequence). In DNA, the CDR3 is TGTGCCAGCAGCCAACCCGACAGGGGTGGCTATGGCTACACCTTC. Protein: CASSQPDRGGYGYTF. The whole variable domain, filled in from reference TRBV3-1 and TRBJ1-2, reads DTAVSQTPKYLVTQMGNDKSIKCEQNLGHDTMYWYKQDSKKFLKIMFSYNNKELIINETVPNRFSPKSPDKAHLNLHINSLELGDSAVYFCASSQPDRGGYGYTFGSGTRLTVV.

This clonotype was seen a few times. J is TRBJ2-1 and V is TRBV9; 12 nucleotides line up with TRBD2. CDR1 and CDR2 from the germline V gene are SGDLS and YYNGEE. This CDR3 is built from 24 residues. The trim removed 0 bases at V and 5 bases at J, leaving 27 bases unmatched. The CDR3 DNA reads TGTGCCAGCAGCGTAGATTCGGTTTGGGGGCTAGCGGGAGGGCCAAAAGGGCACCACAATGAGCAGTTCTTC. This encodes CASSVDSVWGLAGGPKGHHNEQFF.

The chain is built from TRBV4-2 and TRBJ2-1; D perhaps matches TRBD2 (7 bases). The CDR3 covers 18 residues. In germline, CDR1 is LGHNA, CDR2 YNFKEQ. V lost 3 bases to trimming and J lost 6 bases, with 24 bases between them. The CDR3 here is CASSQTWTAGLGGNEQFF. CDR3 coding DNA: TGTGCCAGCAGCCAGACCTGGACAGCGGGACTGGGGGGCAATGAGCAGTTCTTC.

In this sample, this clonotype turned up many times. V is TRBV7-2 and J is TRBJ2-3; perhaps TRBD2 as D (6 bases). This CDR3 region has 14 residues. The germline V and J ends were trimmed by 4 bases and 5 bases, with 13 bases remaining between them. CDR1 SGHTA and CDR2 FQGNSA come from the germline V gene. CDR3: CASSWGGARDTQYF. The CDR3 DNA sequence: TGTGCCAGCAGCTGGGGCGGGGCCAGAGATACGCAGTATTTT.

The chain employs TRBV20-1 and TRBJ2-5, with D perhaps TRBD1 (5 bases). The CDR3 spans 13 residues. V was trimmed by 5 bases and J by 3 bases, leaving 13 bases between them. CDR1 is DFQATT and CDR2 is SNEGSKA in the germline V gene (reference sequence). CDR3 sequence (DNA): TGCAGTGCTCCGATGACAGTTAAAGAGACCCAGTACTTC. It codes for CSAPMTVKETQYF.

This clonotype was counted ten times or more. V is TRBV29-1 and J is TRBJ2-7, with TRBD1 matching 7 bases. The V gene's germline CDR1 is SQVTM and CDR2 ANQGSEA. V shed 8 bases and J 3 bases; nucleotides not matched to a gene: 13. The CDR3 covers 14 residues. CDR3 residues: CSPEDRGRVYEQYF. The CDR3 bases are TGCAGCCCCGAGGATAGGGGGCGAGTCTACGAGCAGTACTTC.

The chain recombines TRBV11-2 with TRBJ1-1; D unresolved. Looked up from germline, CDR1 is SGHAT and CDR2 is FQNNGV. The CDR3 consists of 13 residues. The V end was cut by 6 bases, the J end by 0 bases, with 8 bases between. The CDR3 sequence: CASSPHMNTEAFF. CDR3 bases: TGTGCCAGCAGTCCCCATATGAACACTGAAGCTTTCTTT.

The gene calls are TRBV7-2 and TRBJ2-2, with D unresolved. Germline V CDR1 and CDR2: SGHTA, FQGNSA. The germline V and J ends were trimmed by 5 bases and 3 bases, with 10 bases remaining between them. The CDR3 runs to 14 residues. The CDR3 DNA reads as TGTGCCAGCAGCGTTGATTCGGACACCGGGGAGCTGTTTTTT. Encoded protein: CASSVDSDTGELFF.

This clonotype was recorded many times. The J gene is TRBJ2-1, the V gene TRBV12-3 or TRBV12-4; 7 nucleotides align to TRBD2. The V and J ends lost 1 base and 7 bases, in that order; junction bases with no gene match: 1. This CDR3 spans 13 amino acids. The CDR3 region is CASSLVRENEQFF. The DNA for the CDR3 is TGTGCCAGCAGTTTAGTGCGGGAGAATGAGCAGTTCTTC.

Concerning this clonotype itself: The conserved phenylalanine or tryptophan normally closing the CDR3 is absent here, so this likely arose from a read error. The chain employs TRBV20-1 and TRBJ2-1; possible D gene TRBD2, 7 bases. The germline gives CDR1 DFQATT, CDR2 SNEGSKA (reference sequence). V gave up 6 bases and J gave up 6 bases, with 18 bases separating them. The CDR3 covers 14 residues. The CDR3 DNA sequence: TGCAGTGCAGGCCCTAGCGGCAGGGGCAATGAGCAGTTCTCC. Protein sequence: CSAGPSGRGNEQFS.

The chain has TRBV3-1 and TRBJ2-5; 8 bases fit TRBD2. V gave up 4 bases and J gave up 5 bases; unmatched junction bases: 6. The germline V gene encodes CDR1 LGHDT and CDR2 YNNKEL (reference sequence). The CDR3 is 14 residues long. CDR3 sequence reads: CASSPRSGSETQYF. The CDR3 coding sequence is TGTGCCAGCAGCCCCCGCAGCGGGAGTGAGACCCAGTACTTC.

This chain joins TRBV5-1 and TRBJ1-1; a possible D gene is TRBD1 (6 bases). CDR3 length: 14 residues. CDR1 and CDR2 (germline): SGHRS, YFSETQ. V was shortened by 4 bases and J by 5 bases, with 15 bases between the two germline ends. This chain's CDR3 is CASSRGQTATEAFF. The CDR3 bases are TGCGCCAGCAGCCGGGGGCAGACTGCTACTGAAGCTTTCTTT.

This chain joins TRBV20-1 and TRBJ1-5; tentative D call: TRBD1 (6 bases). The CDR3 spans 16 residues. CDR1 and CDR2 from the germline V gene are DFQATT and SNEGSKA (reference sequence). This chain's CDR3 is CKIPRAGDQGHQPQHF. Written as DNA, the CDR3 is TGCAAGATTCCTCGAGCAGGGGATCAGGGCCATCAGCCCCAGCATTTT.

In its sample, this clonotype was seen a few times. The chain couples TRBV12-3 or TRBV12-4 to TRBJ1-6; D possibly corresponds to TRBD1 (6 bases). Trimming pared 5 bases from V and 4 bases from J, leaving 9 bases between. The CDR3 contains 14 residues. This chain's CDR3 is CASSLRGYNSPLHF. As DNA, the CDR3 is TGTGCCAGCAGTCTCAGGGGATATAATTCACCCCTCCACTTT.

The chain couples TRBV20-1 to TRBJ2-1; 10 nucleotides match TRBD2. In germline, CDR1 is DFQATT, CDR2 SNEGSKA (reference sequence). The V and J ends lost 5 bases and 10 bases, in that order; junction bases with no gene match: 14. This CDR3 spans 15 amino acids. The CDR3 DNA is TGCAGTGCTCCACCCCCGGGACTAGCGCTCACGGAGCAGTTCTTC. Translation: CSAPPPGLALTEQFF.

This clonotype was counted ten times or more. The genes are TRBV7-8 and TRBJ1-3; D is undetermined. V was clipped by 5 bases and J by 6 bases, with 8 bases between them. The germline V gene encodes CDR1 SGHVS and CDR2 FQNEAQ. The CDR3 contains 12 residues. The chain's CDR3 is CASSPHLNTIYF. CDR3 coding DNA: TGTGCCAGCAGCCCTCACTTAAACACCATATATTTT.